This entry is about one T cell receptor beta chain. This clone's antigen is unknown. No quality values exist for individual bases; no much larger clone is one base distant. The data derive from a study of shared clonotypes between healthy human individuals (TCRdb year 2020). The study in broad terms: The cohort included three men and a couple of women between 18 and 49 years of age. Different laboratories and diverse techniques were used to prepare libraries and sequence TCR repertoires, to increase sequencing depth and limit assay-specific biases. The study deeply sequenced blood TCR repertoires of five healthy adults to estimate repertoire size and the extent of clonotype sharing between individuals. Per donor, three plates each were used for CD4 naive and CD4 memory, two for CD8 naive, and one for CD8 memory. Per donor, leukapheresis produced somewhere between about 0.9 and 9.5 billion PBMCs.

The donors were healthy, HIV-negative adults with no recently reported acute infections or vaccinations. Only Caucasian adults living in Nashville, Tennessee, USA were represented among the donors. CD4+ T cells were enriched through magnetic negative selection, after which naive cells were positively selected on CD45RA and the remaining negative fraction served as the memory subset. Blood was obtained by leukapheresis, after which PBMCs were separated by Ficoll-Histopaque density gradient centrifugation and cryopreserved in liquid nitrogen vapor phase. Analytical flow cytometry was used to check the purity and quantity of each magnetically sorted T cell population. Each sorted fraction had its genomic DNA isolated and then quantified by UV absorbance on a Nanodrop 2000c. From the cysteine up to the phenylalanine, the CDR3 has a length of 13 residues. CDR3 DNA only is kept here, 39 bases in frame from base 1. V loses 7 bases, J loses 8 bases, and the germline ends lie 18 bases apart. According to the germline V gene (reference sequence), CDR1 reads GTSNPN and CDR2 reads SVGIG.

Here is what the overall study found, with its caveats: Higher generation probabilities were observed for clonotypes shared by all four sorted-subset donors than for non-shared clonotypes. The small number of donors limited the genetic and exposure-history diversity represented. Sampling was restricted to blood, and TCR repertoires in tissue are likely to differ from TCR repertoires in blood. Pairwise subsampling led to the expectation that sequencing depth would affect the degree of clonotype sharing among donors. When several donors were compared, the shared fraction of clonotypes was about 5.4% for naive CD4, 3.5% for naive CD8, 2% to 2.5% for memory CD4, and 0.4% for memory CD8. Rarefaction of sorted-subset datasets indicated incomplete sequencing despite the large sequencing depth. Naive subsets generally had larger estimated clonotype richness than memory subsets did.

TCR CDR3 regions were amplified from genomic DNA by multiplex PCR using the deep immunoSEQ assay. Genomic DNA extracted from each cell subset was distributed evenly over all wells of several immunoSEQ 96-well plates, and each plate served as one replicate. For sorted subsets, 200 ng of genomic DNA, equivalent to 30,000 or so T cell genomes, went into each replicate PCR. Purified libraries were quantified with a Qubit 3.0 fluorometer, sized on a Bioanalyzer 2100, and re-quantified with the KAPA Library Quantification kit. Each immunoSEQ 96-well plate was sequenced on its own single-read 150-cycle Illumina NextSeq 550 flow cell. The source study handled its data this way. Because the immunoSEQ output held only junctional sequences and lacked quality scores, the filtering could not match the filtering applied to full-length reads. Sequences were annotated with PyIR, a Python wrapper for IgBLAST v1.9, and V/J genes and CDR3 were assigned using IMGT germline references. Reads were removed for weak V/J assignments (E-value above 1e-6), missing CDR3, stop codons, out-of-frame junctions, or ambiguous translated residues. V3J clonotypes were defined by identical inferred V gene, J gene, and CDR3 amino acid sequence. To compute the percentage overlap between repertoires, the number of shared unique clonotypes was divided by the size of the smaller repertoire. Richness of each repertoire was evaluated using RTK rarefaction, the Chao1 estimator, and Recon v2.1 estimates of unobserved clonotypes. Generation probabilities for all TCRbeta clonotypes obtained by the gDNA method from several donors were computed using OLGA. Sourced from immuneACCESS, this table was stored by TCRdb with only in-frame sequences that have V and J called. A share of the clones is absent; for the studies checked, an unresolved V gene accounts for under half, and the remainder has no known explanation. V, J and clone size derive from that table, while D and trimming were established from the DNA sequence. The sample data list some 2,400,000 clones, and 90% to 96% of these were observed just once. Less than 0.15% of the sample is taken by the ten largest.

The chain was built from TRBV30 and TRBJ2-4, and TRBD2 may be the D gene, going by 6 matching bases. The receptor's source is a man younger than 35 in good health. The sample was naive CD4+ T cells sorted from blood. The cell subset or site label, read with the paper, signifies: CD45RA+ positively selected. The CDR3 region: CAYARQPGDIQYF. The sequenced DNA: TGTGCCTACGCTAGACAGCCGGGAGACATTCAGTACTTC.